The clone carrying this TCR beta chain has only a few counts. The time point was: late sampling 161 to 241 days after vaccination in a few convalescent patients. TCRdb recomputed calls from the PCR reads with MiXCR, one row per CDR3 protein. This sample carries 25,000 to 30,000 distinct CDR3 sequences, about 50% of them seen once, and the ten largest clones take roughly 5%. These data are taken from a study of vaccination and CD4 T cells after COVID-19. Across the whole study: Nasal swab PCR had shown SARS-CoV-2 positivity in the convalescent patients (roughly 10 mild cases, one severe case). Convalescent cases consisted of six males and four females, of whom two were Hispanic. Post-vaccine sample collection happened at a median of around 65 days after dose two, ranging 14 to 241. Among convalescent patients, three were sampled at day 14 and at days 161 to 241 post-vaccination.

V lost 7 bases, J lost 5 bases, and 4 bases stayed unmatched. The CDR3 runs to 13 residues. Germline CDR1 and CDR2: MNHNS and SASEGT. This TCR was recovered from a human donor who had recovered from COVID-19. Sequencing was performed on CD4+ T cells from blood, taken about 7 months after SARS-CoV-2 vaccination. The chain is built from TRBV6-1 and TRBJ2-1; 8 bases map to TRBD2. The CDR3 DNA reads TGTGCCAGCACCCCCGGGGGGGACAATGAGCAGTTCTTC. Translating gives CASTPGGDNEQFF.